These 12 T cell receptor beta chains came from one sample sequenced in a study of T cell changes during pregnancy in multiple sclerosis. Produced via immunoSEQ multiplex PCR; TCRdb's table is partial and in-frame only. The sample lists tens of thousands of clones, more than 90% occurring once. The source was CD8+ T cells from peripheral blood mononuclear cells, collected in the third trimester of pregnancy. These receptors were taken from a female donor with multiple sclerosis, enrolled in a pregnancy study.

The rearrangement uses TRBV19 and TRBJ1-2, with TRBD1 matching 8 bases. V was pared by 6 bases and J by 7 bases, with 13 bases of the junction left unmatched. CDR1 is LNHDA and CDR2 is SQIVND in the germline V gene (reference sequence). CDR3 length equals 15 residues. This CDR3 is CASSKTGEVWSGYTF. CDR3 sequence (DNA): TGTGCCAGTAGCAAGACAGGGGAAGTCTGGAGTGGCTACACCTTC.

This sequence joins TRBV6-1 and TRBJ2-3; D call uncertain. Germline CDR1 MNHNS, CDR2 SASEGT. V gave up 2 bases and J gave up 0 bases, with 9 bases separating them. The CDR3 covers 15 residues. CDR3 loop: CASSELTGSTDTQYF. The CDR3 region has the DNA TGTGCCAGCAGTGAATTGACGGGTAGCACAGATACGCAGTATTTT.

V gene TRBV4-3 combines with J gene TRBJ1-2; possible D gene TRBD1, 6 bases. This CDR3 is 17 amino acids long. V lost 3 bases to trimming and J lost 2 bases, with 19 bases between them. The germline gives CDR1 LGHNA, CDR2 YSLEER. The DNA for the CDR3 is TGCGCCAGCAGCCAGAGTGATTTGACAGGAGCGAACTATGGCTACACCTTC. Translated, it gives CASSQSDLTGANYGYTF.

The chain couples TRBV7-6 to TRBJ2-1; D is ambiguous. The CDR3 is made up of 14 amino acids. V dropped 0 bases and J dropped 3 bases, with 6 bases sitting between them. Looked up from germline, CDR1 is SGHVS and CDR2 is FNYEAQ. The CDR3 spells CASSLAGFYNEQFF. CDR3 coding DNA: TGTGCCAGCAGCTTAGCGGGCTTCTACAATGAGCAGTTCTTC. Based on the CDR3 plus reference TRBV7-6 and TRBJ2-1, the full variable domain is GAGVSQSPRYKVTKRGQDVALRCDPISGHVSLYWYRQALGQGPEFLTYFNYEAQQDKSGLPNDRFSAERPEGSISTLTIQRTEQRDSAMYRCASSLAGFYNEQFFGPGTRLTVL.

V is TRBV5-4 and J is TRBJ1-1; D is ambiguous. This CDR3 spans 13 amino acids. Germline values: CDR1 SGHNT, CDR2 YYREEE (reference sequence). The V gene lost 6 bases and the J gene lost 4 bases, with 13 bases spanning the gap. CDR3: CASTMTESTEAFF. For the CDR3, the DNA is TGTGCCAGCACCATGACGGAGAGCACTGAAGCTTTCTTT.

V usage is TRBV5-5 and J usage is TRBJ1-4; D might be TRBD1 (6 bases). Germline loops: CDR1 SGHKS, CDR2 YYEKEE (reference sequence). V lost 6 bases, J lost 0 bases, and 18 bases lay in between. CDR3 size: 17 residues. The CDR3 DNA is TGTGCCAGCACCCAGGGGAGGGTGATTGCAACTAATGAAAAACTGTTTTTT. Protein sequence: CASTQGRVIATNEKLFF.

The V call is TRBV5-6, the J call TRBJ1-2, with TRBD1 matching 9 bases. The length of the CDR3 is 13 residues. Germline V gene data show CDR1 as SGHDT and CDR2 as YYEEEE. The V segment lost 4 bases and the J segment 6 bases; nucleotides outside the gene matches: 4. The CDR3 nucleotides read TGTGCCAGCAGCGAACAGGGGGCGGATGGCTACACCTTC. Translating it yields CASSEQGADGYTF.

The chain employs TRBV2 and TRBJ2-5, with TRBD2 matching 9 bases. The germline V gene has CDR1 SNHLY and CDR2 FYNNEI. After removal of 3 bases from V and 1 base from J, the junction contained 3 bases not matched to a gene. This CDR3 is 15 amino acids long. CDR3 sequence reads: CASSEGGRAQETQYF. The CDR3 coding sequence is TGTGCCAGCAGTGAGGGCGGGAGGGCCCAAGAGACCCAGTACTTC.

This clone was observed a single time. The rearrangement uses TRBV18 and TRBJ1-2; D is ambiguous. The CDR3 sequence is 15 residues long. Germline CDR1 KGHSH, CDR2 LQKENI. V shed 3 bases and J shed 3 bases, with 14 bases lying between them. This CDR3 reads CASSPGREVDYGYTF. CDR3 coding DNA: TGTGCCAGCTCACCGGGTCGAGAGGTCGACTATGGCTACACCTTC.

V is TRBV5-6 and J is TRBJ2-7; 8 nucleotides line up with TRBD1. This CDR3 has 15 residues. The trim removed 3 bases at V and 3 bases at J, leaving 8 bases unmatched. Looked up from germline, CDR1 is SGHDT and CDR2 is YYEEEE. The DNA for the CDR3 is TGTGCCAGCAGCTCACATGGACAGGGTTTCTACGAGCAGTACTTC. Amino acids: CASSSHGQGFYEQYF. The full variable domain, completed using reference TRBV5-6 and TRBJ2-7, is DAGVTQSPTHLIKTRGQQVTLRCSPKSGHDTVSWYQQALGQGPQFIFQYYEEEERQRGNFPDRFSGHQFPNYSSELNVNALLLGDSALYLCASSSHGQGFYEQYFGPGTRLTVT.

The chain's CDR3 is CASSNPGGPEAFF. CDR3 DNA sequence: TGTGCCAGCAGTAACCCTGGAGGCCCTGAAGCTTTCTTT. The V and J genes are TRBV6-5 and TRBJ1-1; D gene unclear. Between the trimmed V and J ends, which lost 5 bases and 6 bases, there was a span of 13 bases. The germline V gene has CDR1 MNHEY and CDR2 SVGAGI. CDR3 size: 13 residues.

The genes are TRBV11-1 and TRBJ1-6; 7 nucleotides align to TRBD1. CDR1 and CDR2 (germline): SGHAT, FQDESV (reference sequence). V was clipped by 3 bases and J by 7 bases; unmatched bases: 3. This CDR3 is built from 14 residues. The CDR3 sequence: CASSFGTENSPLHF. The CDR3 DNA follows: TGTGCCAGCAGCTTCGGGACAGAGAATTCACCCCTCCACTTT.